Each of the 2 T cell receptor beta chains below was sequenced from the same sample in a study of human T cells and chemical hapten exposure. Time point described: patch test 2, 6 weeks after DPC sensitization. Regarding treatment: therapeutic diphenylcyclopropenone sensitization with weekly scalp DPC. TCRdb reprocessed the RACE reads with MiXCR, giving one entry per CDR3 protein. The sample lists 65,000 to 95,000 distinct CDR3 sequences; less than 8% were seen once. Sequences were derived from whole blood, sampled in connection with sensitization to the hapten diphenylcyclopropenone (DPC). These receptors all come from a woman aged 30 to 39 with alopecia areata. Some clones in this sample may be carry-over from other donors' samples.

This clonotype appeared many times. J is TRBJ1-5 and V is TRBV19, with a tentative D call TRBD1 (5 bases). V gave up 10 bases and J gave up 4 bases, with 14 bases separating them. The germline gives CDR1 LNHDA, CDR2 SQIVND (reference sequence). The CDR3 has 13 residues. CDR3 nucleotides: TGTGCCACTCGCAGGGAAGAAAATCAGCCCCAGCATTTT. Its protein is CATRREENQPQHF.

This clonotype was observed at least ten times. The gene calls are TRBV5-1 and TRBJ1-4; D might be TRBD1 (6 bases). Between the trimmed V and J ends, which lost 0 bases and 11 bases, there was a span of 14 bases. CDR3 size: 14 residues. CDR1 and CDR2 from the germline V gene are SGHRS and YFSETQ. CDR3 region: CASSLVGQEKKLFF. The CDR3 DNA is TGCGCCAGCAGCTTGGTGGGACAAGAGAAGAAACTGTTTTTT.